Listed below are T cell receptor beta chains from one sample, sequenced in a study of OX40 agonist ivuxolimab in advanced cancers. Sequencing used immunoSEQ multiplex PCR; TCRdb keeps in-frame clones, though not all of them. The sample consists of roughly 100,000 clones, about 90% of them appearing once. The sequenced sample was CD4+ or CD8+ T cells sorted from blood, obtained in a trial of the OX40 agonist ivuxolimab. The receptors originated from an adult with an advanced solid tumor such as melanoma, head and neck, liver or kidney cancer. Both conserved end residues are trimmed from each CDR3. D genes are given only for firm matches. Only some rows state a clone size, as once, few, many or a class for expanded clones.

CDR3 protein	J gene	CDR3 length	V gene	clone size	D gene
AISDTEATNEKLF	TRBJ1-4	13	TRBV10-3	few	.
AISDPRGVNGTQY	TRBJ2-3	13	TRBV10-3	.	.
ATSRGAGNQPQH	TRBJ1-5	12	TRBV15	.	.
ASSLAGSGNTIY	TRBJ1-3	12	TRBV5-1	.	.
ASSLAGQEGETQY	TRBJ2-5	13	TRBV7-2	.	.
ASSSRLAGLNEQF	TRBJ2-1	13	TRBV7-9	few	.
ASSFPREEAF	TRBJ1-1	10	TRBV5-6	few	.
ASRTALQGYEQY	TRBJ2-7	12	TRBV7-2	.	.
ASSLALGGTYEQY	TRBJ2-7	13	TRBV11-1	.	.
ASSARVHTGELF	TRBJ2-2	12	TRBV11-3	.	.
ASSVAGERQPQH	TRBJ1-5	12	TRBV2	.	.